This T cell receptor (beta chain) originates from a study of T cell changes during pregnancy in multiple sclerosis (dated by TCRdb to about 2019). Broadly, across the study: Changes in the T cell repertoire over the course of pregnancy were examined in this study in women with multiple sclerosis.

The library came from the immunoSEQ multiplex PCR assay. The immuneACCESS repertoire file appears here via TCRdb, limited to in-frame rearrangements. These files lack a portion of the clones; in checked studies, under half of the deficit traces to unresolved V genes, and the cause of the others is not known. Within this sample are some 67,000 clones, with approximately 90% of them counted one time only. The ten largest clones take up more than 1.2% of the sample. In the case of this clone: Its antigen is not yet known. No quality values exist for individual bases; no much larger clone is one base distant.

The TCR comes from a female donor with multiple sclerosis, enrolled in a pregnancy study. The starting material was peripheral blood, obtained after pregnancy.

In nucleotides, the sequence is TGTGCCAGCCGCGGGACAGGGACCTACGAGCAGTACTTC. This encodes CASRGTGTYEQYF. The rearrangement joined TRBV19 to TRBJ2-7; TRBD1 agrees with 9 junctional bases. After removal of 9 bases from V and 2 bases from J, the junction retains 5 bases not matched to a gene. CDR3 length: 13 amino acids, cysteine to phenylalanine. The kept DNA is CDR3 alone, 39 bases in frame from the first base. Reading the germline V gene (reference sequence) gives CDR1 LNHDA and CDR2 SQIVND.